This is a list of T cell receptor beta chains from one sample in a study of T-cell memory formation after mild COVID-19. TCRdb reprocessed the 5' RACE reads with MiXCR, giving one entry per CDR3 protein. The sample holds approximately 44,000 distinct CDR3 sequences, roughly 8% seen once. The sequenced sample was PBMCs or a T cell subset sorted from them (not recorded which). These receptors all stem from a young man who had mild COVID-19 (a few samples of this study predate the infection). Cell type and time point are not known. CDR3s include the opening cysteine and the closing phenylalanine or tryptophan. D genes are given only for firm matches. Rows give clone size only sometimes, using once, few, many, or a class for an expanded clone.

NA	NA	15	TRBV7-2	TRBJ2-1	CASSLFSLAGNEQFF	TGTGCCAGCAGCTTATTCTCCCTGGCGGGAAATGAGCAGTTCTTC
NA	many	14	TRBV7-2	TRBJ2-5	CASSYGGSSTTQYF	TGTGCCAGCAGCTATGGGGGGAGTTCAACGACCCAGTACTTC
NA	many	14	TRBV28	TRBJ2-1	CASTPGGFNNEQFF	TGTGCCAGCACCCCCGGCGGATTTAACAATGAGCAGTTCTTC
NA	many	14	TRBV3-1	TRBJ1-5	CASSQGEVWQPQHF	TGTGCCAGCAGCCAAGGGGAGGTCTGGCAGCCCCAGCATTTT
NA	many	15	TRBV20-1	TRBJ2-3	CSARDGGKGTDTQYF	TGCAGTGCTAGAGATGGGGGGAAGGGCACAGATACGCAGTATTTT
NA	many	18	TRBV5-1	TRBJ2-3	CASRSSTPIGGREDTQYF	TGCGCCAGCAGATCTTCGACCCCGATTGGTGGCAGGGAGGATACGCAGTATTTT
NA	NA	14	TRBV4-3	TRBJ1-1	CASSRHTSNTEAFF	TGCGCCAGCAGCCGCCATACTTCGAACACTGAAGCTTTCTTT
NA	few	15	TRBV9	TRBJ2-5	CASSLQGFRGETQYF	TGTGCCAGCAGCTTACAAGGGTTCCGGGGAGAGACCCAGTACTTC
TRBD1	many	15	TRBV12-3/TRBV12-4	TRBJ1-2	CASKKTRDSSYGYTF	TGTGCCAGCAAAAAGACCCGGGACAGCAGCTATGGCTACACCTTC
TRBD2	NA	17	TRBV9	TRBJ2-2	CASSSGLARSRAGELFF	TGTGCCAGCAGCTCGGGACTAGCGAGATCGCGAGCCGGGGAGCTGTTTTTT
TRBD2	few	16	TRBV4-2	TRBJ2-1	CASSQGGGGNDNEQFF	TGTGCCAGCAGCCAGGGAGGCGGGGGGAATGACAATGAGCAGTTCTTC
NA	NA	13	TRBV5-1	TRBJ1-1	CATRMWGDTEAFF	TGCGCCACCCGCATGTGGGGGGACACTGAAGCTTTCTTT
NA	NA	13	TRBV7-2	TRBJ1-5	CASSQSGPQPQHF	TGTGCCAGCAGTCAGTCGGGGCCTCAGCCCCAGCATTTT
NA	NA	17	TRBV3-1	TRBJ2-6	CASSQVNAVYGANVLTF	TGTGCCAGCAGCCAAGTAAACGCGGTCTATGGGGCCAACGTCCTGACTTTC
NA	many	13	TRBV12-3/TRBV12-4	TRBJ2-5	CASSLSHRKTQYF	TGTGCCAGCAGTTTAAGCCACCGGAAGACCCAGTACTTC
NA	NA	14	TRBV5-1	TRBJ2-1	CASSLAPTDNEQFF	TGCGCCAGCAGCTTGGCCCCGACTGACAATGAGCAGTTCTTC
NA	few	12	TRBV29-1	TRBJ2-5	CSVLGDGETQYF	TGCAGCGTGCTAGGGGACGGAGAGACCCAGTACTTC
NA	few	16	TRBV4-2	TRBJ1-1	CASSQVGGGRNTEAFF	TGTGCCAGCAGCCAAGTCGGGGGAGGTAGAAACACTGAAGCTTTCTTT
NA	few	15	TRBV6-5	TRBJ1-5	CASSYSYVSNQPQHF	TGTGCCAGCAGTTACTCATACGTTAGCAATCAGCCCCAGCATTTT
NA	NA	15	TRBV20-1	TRBJ2-1	CSASVGGPPGNEQFF	TGCAGTGCGTCTGTCGGGGGGCCCCCTGGGAATGAGCAGTTCTTC
NA	few	14	TRBV4-1	TRBJ2-5	CASSQVPVGETQYF	TGCGCCAGCAGCCAAGTACCAGTCGGGGAGACCCAGTACTTC
TRBD2	NA	16	TRBV7-2	TRBJ2-2	CASSLQLAGNTGELFF	TGTGCCAGCAGCTTACAACTAGCGGGGAACACCGGGGAGCTGTTTTTT
NA	many	13	TRBV5-1	TRBJ1-1	CASSPRPGDRAFF	TGCGCCAGCAGCCCCCGTCCCGGGGATCGGGCTTTCTTT
TRBD1	NA	15	TRBV7-2	TRBJ2-7	CASSFGGDRVYEQYF	TGTGCCAGCAGCTTTGGGGGTGACAGGGTCTACGAGCAGTACTTC
TRBD2	NA	16	TRBV5-1	TRBJ2-3	CASSLTTSGSTDTQYF	TGCGCCAGCAGCTTAACAACTAGCGGTAGCACAGATACGCAGTATTTT
NA	medium-sized	14	TRBV24-1	TRBJ2-1	CATSLTGGYNEQFF	TGTGCCACCAGTCTAACAGGCGGATACAATGAGCAGTTCTTC
TRBD1	NA	15	TRBV20-1	TRBJ2-1	CSAKGQASSYNEQFF	TGCAGTGCTAAGGGACAGGCGAGCTCCTACAATGAGCAGTTCTTC
NA	many	14	TRBV7-2	TRBJ2-5	CASSLAGTEETQYF	TGTGCCAGCAGCTTAGCGGGGACGGAAGAGACCCAGTACTTC
NA	NA	17	TRBV7-9	TRBJ1-6	CASSSNYSPGVGSPLHF	TGTGCCAGCAGCTCAAACTACTCCCCGGGCGTTGGTTCACCCCTCCACTTT
NA	many	15	TRBV7-2	TRBJ2-3	CASSLGSQRWDTQYF	TGTGCCAGCAGCTTAGGGTCCCAACGTTGGGATACGCAGTATTTT
NA	few	15	TRBV7-2	TRBJ1-5	CASSRSGGSGQPQHF	TGTGCCAGCAGTCGAAGTGGGGGGTCTGGTCAGCCCCAGCATTTT
NA	NA	13	TRBV9	TRBJ2-1	CASSVGGGMEQFF	TGTGCCAGCAGCGTAGGCGGGGGCATGGAGCAGTTCTTC
NA	NA	13	TRBV12-3/TRBV12-4	TRBJ1-1	CASSWSAADEAFF	TGTGCCAGCAGTTGGTCTGCGGCTGATGAAGCTTTCTTT
NA	few	14	TRBV20-1	TRBJ1-5	CSALLGGGNQPQHF	TGCAGTGCCCTACTAGGAGGGGGCAATCAGCCCCAGCATTTT
NA	NA	14	TRBV4-1	TRBJ1-5	CASSQLQGNQPQHF	TGCGCCAGCAGCCAACTACAGGGTAATCAGCCCCAGCATTTT
NA	NA	13	TRBV7-3	TRBJ1-6	CASSLDSNSPLHF	TGTGCCAGCAGCCTCGACAGCAATTCACCCCTCCACTTT
NA	few	16	TRBV1	TRBJ1-5	CTSSQVGNRNNQPQHF	TGCACCAGCAGCCAGGTTGGGAACAGAAACAATCAGCCCCAGCATTTT
NA	few	12	TRBV7-9	TRBJ2-2	CASSLETGELFF	TGTGCCAGCAGCTTAGAGACCGGGGAGCTGTTTTTT
NA	NA	13	TRBV18	TRBJ1-1	CASSPRPATEAFF	TGTGCCAGCTCACCACGGCCCGCCACTGAAGCTTTCTTT
NA	NA	12	TRBV7-2	TRBJ2-1	CASSLDGRSQFF	TGTGCCAGCAGCTTAGACGGTAGGTCGCAGTTCTTC
NA	few	16	TRBV28	TRBJ1-5	CASSPPGDRPNQPQHF	TGTGCCAGCAGTCCCCCGGGGGACCGACCGAATCAGCCCCAGCATTTT